A single T cell receptor beta chain is shown here with its context. As processed by the authors: Quantification of nucleated cells was approximated via reference gene primer amplification. Measured with immunoSEQ multiplex PCR; TCRdb has only the in-frame clones, and not every one. For V, J and clone size, that table is used; D and trimming come from the DNA. This sample has around 290,000 clones, with 87% found just once. The data were obtained in a study of blood T cell repertoires in COVID-19. In the study overall: Spain, Italy and the United States supplied samples that represented acute and convalescent COVID-19. T cells, B-cell-depleted T cells, or PBMCs provided the cDNA or gDNA that served as material.

The ends lost 5 bases at V and 6 bases at J; junction bases unmatched: 11. The germline V gene encodes CDR1 SGHNT and CDR2 YENEEA. The CDR3 spans 16 residues. The gene calls are TRBV11-3 and TRBJ2-2; the match to TRBD1 covers 8 bases. The sequencing input was peripheral blood. This sequence originates from a woman aged 45-59 years who had recovered from COVID-19. CDR3 protein: CASSPWTGNVAGELFF. In nucleotides, the CDR3 is TGTGCCAGCAGCCCATGGACAGGGAACGTGGCCGGGGAGCTGTTTTTT.